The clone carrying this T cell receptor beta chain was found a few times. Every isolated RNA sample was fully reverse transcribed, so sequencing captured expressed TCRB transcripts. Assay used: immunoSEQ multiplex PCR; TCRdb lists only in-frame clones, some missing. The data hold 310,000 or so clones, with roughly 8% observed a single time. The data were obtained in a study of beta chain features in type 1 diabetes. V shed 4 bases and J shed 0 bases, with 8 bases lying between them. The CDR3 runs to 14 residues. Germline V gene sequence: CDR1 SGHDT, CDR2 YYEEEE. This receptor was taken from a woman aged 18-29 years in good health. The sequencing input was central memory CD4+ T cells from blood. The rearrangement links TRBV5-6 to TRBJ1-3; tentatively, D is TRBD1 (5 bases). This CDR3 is CASSRTLSGNTIYF. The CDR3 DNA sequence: TGTGCCAGCAGCCGGACACTCTCTGGAAACACCATATATTTT.